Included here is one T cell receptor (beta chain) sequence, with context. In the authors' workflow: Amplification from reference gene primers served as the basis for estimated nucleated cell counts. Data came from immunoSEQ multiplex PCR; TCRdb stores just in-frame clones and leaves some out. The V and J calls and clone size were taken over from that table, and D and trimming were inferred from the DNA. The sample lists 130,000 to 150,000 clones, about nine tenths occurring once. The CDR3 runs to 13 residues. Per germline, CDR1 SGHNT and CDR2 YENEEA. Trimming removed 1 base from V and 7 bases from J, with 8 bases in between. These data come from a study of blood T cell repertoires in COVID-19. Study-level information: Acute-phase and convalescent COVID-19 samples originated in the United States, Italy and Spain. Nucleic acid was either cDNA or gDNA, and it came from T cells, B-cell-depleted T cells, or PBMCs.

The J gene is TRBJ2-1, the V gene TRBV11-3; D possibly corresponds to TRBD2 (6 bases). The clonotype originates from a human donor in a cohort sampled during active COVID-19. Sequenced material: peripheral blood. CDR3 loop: CASSLAGGNEQFF. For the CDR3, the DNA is TGTGCCAGCAGCTTAGCCGGGGGTAATGAGCAGTTCTTC.